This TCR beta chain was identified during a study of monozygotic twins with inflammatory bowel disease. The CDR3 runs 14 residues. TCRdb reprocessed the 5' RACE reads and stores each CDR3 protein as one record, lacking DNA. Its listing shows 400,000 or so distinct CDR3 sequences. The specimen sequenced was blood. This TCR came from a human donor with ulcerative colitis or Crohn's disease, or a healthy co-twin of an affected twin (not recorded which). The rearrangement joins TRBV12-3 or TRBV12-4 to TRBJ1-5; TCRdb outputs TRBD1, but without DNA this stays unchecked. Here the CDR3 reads CASSQGGANQPQHF.